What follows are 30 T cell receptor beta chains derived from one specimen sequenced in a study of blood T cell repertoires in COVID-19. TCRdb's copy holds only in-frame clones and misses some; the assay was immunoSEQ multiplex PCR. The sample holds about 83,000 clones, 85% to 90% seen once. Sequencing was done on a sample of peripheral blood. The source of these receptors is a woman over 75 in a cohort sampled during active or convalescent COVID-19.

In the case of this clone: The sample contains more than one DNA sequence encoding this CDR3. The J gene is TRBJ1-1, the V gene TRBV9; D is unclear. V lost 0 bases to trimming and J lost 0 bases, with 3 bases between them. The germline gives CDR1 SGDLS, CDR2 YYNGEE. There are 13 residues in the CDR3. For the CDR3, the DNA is TGTGCCAGCAGCGTAGCAGTGAACACTGAAGCTTTCTTT. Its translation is CASSVAVNTEAFF.

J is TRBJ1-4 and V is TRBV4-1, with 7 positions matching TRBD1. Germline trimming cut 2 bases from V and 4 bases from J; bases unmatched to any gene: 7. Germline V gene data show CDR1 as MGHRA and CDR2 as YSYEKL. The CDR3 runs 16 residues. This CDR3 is CASSQSPGQFNEKLFF. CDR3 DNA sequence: TGCGCCAGCAGCCAATCCCCGGGACAGTTTAATGAAAAACTGTTTTTT.

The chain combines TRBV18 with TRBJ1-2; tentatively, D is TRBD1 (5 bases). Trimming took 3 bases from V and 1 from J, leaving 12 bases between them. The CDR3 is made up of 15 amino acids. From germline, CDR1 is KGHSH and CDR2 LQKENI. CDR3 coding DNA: TGTGCCAGCTCACCGGGGCGAACTAATAACTATGGCTACACCTTC. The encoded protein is CASSPGRTNNYGYTF.

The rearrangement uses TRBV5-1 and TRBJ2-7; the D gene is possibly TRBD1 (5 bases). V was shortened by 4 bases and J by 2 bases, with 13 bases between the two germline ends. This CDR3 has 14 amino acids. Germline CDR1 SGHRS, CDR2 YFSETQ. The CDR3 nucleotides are TGCGCCAGCAGCCCAAATGCAGGGCCCTACGAGCAGTACTTC. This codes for CASSPNAGPYEQYF.

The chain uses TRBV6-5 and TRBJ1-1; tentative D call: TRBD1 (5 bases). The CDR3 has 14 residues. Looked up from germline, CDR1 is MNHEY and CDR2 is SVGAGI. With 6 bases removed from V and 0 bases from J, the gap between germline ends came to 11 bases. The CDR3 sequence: CASRDTDMNTEAFF. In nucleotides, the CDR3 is TGTGCCAGCAGGGACACGGACATGAACACTGAAGCTTTCTTT.

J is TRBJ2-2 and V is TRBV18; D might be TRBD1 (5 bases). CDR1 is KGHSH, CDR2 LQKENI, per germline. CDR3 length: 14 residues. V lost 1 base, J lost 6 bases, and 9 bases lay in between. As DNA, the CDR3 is TGTGCCAGCTCACCACAGGGGAAGGCCGGGGAGCTGTTTTTT. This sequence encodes CASSPQGKAGELFF.

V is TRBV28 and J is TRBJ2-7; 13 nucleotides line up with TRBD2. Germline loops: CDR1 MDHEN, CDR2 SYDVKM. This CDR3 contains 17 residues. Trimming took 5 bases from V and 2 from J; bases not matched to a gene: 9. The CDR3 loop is CASSLSLGLAGAYEQYF. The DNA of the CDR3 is TGTGCCAGCAGTCTCTCCCTCGGACTAGCGGGAGCCTACGAGCAGTACTTC.

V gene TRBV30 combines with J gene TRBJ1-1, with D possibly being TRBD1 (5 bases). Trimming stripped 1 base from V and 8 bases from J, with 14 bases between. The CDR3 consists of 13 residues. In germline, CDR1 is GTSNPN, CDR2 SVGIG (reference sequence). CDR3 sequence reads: CAWSATSNREAFF. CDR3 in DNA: TGTGCCTGGAGTGCCACCTCGAACAGGGAAGCTTTCTTT.

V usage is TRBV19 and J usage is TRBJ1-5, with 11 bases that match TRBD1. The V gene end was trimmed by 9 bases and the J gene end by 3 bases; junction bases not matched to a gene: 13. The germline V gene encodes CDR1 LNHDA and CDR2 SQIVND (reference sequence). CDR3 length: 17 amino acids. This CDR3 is CASHSGQGAMVNQPQHF. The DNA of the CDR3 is TGTGCCAGCCACTCCGGACAGGGGGCGATGGTCAATCAGCCCCAGCATTTT.

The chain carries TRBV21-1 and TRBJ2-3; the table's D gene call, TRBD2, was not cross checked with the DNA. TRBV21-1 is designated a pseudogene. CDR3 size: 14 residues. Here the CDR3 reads CASSRTSGGDTQYF. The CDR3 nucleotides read TGTGCCAGCAGCAGGACTAGCGGGGGAGATACGCAGTATTTT.

The CDR3 here is CASNEGDFRGYNEQFF. The CDR3, as DNA: TGTGCCAGCAACGAGGGGGATTTTCGCGGCTACAATGAGCAGTTCTTC. The chain carries TRBV7-9 and TRBJ2-1; weak D call: TRBD1 (6 bases). The CDR3 loop spans 16 amino acids. V was cut by 7 bases and J by 3 bases, with 19 bases left in between. Germline V gene sequence: CDR1 SEHNR, CDR2 FQNEAQ (reference sequence).

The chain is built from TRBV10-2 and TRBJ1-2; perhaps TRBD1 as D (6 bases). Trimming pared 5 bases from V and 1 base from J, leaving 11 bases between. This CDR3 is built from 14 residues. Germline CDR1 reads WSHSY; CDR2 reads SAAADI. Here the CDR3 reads CASSSQGYNYGYTF. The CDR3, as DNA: TGCGCCAGCAGTTCACAGGGCTATAACTATGGCTACACCTTC.

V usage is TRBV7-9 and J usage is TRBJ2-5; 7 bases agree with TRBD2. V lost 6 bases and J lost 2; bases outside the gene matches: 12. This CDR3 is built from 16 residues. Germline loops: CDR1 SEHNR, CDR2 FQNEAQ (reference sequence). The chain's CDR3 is CASRSMRGGEQETQYF. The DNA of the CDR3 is TGTGCCAGCAGGTCGATGCGGGGAGGGGAACAAGAGACCCAGTACTTC.

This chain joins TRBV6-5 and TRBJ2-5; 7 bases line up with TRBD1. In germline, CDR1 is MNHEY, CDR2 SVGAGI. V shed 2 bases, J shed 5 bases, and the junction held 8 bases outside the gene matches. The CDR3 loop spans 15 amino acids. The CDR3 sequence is CASSYKDRAGETQYF. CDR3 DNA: TGTGCCAGCAGTTACAAAGACAGGGCTGGCGAGACCCAGTACTTC.

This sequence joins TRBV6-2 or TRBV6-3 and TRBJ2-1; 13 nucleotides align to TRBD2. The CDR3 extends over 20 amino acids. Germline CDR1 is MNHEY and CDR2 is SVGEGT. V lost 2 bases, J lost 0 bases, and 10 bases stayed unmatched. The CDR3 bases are TGTGCCAGCAGTTACCCCGGACTAGCGGGAGCTCTGGGCTCCTACAATGAGCAGTTCTTC. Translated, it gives CASSYPGLAGALGSYNEQFF.

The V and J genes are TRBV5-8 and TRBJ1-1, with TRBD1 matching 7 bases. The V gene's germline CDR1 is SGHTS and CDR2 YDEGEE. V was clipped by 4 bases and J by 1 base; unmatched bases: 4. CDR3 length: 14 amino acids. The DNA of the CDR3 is TGTGCCAGCAGCAGGGGACAGAAGAACACTGAAGCTTTCTTT. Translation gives CASSRGQKNTEAFF.

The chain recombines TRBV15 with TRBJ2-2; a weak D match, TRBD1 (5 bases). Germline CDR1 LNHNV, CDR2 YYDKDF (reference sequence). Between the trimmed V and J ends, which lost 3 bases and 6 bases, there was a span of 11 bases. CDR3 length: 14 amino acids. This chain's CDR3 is CATSRDTSPGELFF. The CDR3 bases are TGTGCCACCAGCAGGGACACCTCCCCCGGGGAGCTGTTTTTT.

The DNA for the CDR3 is TGTGCCAGCAGCCACTCGGGGCAGGGGGCGCTTAGGCAGCATTTT. Protein sequence: CASSHSGQGALRQHF. The V and J genes are TRBV3-1 (or the pseudogene TRBV3-2) and TRBJ1-5; TRBD1 matches 8 bases. The germline V gene has CDR1 LGHDT and CDR2 YNNKEL (reference sequence). Trimming at V came to 3 bases and at J to 13 bases, leaving 14 bases not matched to a gene. The length of the CDR3 is 15 residues.

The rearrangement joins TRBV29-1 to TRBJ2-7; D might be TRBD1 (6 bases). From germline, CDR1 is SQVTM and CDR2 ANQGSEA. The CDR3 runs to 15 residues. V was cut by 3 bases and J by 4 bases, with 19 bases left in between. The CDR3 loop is CSVEVPGTIGYEQYF. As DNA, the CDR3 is TGCAGCGTTGAGGTTCCAGGGACAATCGGATACGAGCAGTACTTC.

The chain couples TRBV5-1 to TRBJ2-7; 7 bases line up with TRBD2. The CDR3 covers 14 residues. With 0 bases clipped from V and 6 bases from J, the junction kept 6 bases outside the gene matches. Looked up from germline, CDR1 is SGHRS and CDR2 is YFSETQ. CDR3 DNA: TGCGCCAGCAGCTTGGTAGCGGGTCCGGGCGAGCAGTACTTC. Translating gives CASSLVAGPGEQYF.

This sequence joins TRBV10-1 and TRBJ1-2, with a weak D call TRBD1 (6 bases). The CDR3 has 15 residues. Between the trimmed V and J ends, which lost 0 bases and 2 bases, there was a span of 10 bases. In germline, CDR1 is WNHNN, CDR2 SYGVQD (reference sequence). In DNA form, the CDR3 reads TGCGCCAGCAGTGAGTCTGGACAGATCAACTATGGCTACACCTTC. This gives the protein CASSESGQINYGYTF.

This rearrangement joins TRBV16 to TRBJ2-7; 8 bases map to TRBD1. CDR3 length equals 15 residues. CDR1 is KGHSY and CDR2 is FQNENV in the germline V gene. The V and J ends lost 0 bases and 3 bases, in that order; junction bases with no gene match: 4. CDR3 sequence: CASSQSQGANYEQYF. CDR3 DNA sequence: TGTGCCAGCAGCCAATCGCAGGGGGCTAACTACGAGCAGTACTTC.

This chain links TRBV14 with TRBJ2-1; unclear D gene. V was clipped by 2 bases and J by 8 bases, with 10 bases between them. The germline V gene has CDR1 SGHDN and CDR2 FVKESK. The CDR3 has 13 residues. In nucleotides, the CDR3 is TGTGCCAGCAGCCAACGGCTAGTAGATGAGCAGTTCTTC. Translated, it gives CASSQRLVDEQFF.

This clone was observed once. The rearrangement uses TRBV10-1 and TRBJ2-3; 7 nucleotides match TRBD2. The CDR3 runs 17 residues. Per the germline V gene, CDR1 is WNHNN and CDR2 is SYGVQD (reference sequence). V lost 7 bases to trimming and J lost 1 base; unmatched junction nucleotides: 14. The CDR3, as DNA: TGCGCCAGCATCGAACTAGCGAGGAGGATGGGCACAGATACGCAGTATTTT. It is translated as CASIELARRMGTDTQYF.

In nucleotides, the CDR3 is TGTGCCAGCAGTTTAGTCGAGGCCGGGGAGCTGTTTTTT. It is translated as CASSLVEAGELFF. The chain is built from TRBV12-3 or TRBV12-4 and TRBJ2-2; D gene unclear. The CDR3 length is 13 residues. Trimming cost V 1 base and J 6 bases, with 6 bases left between them.

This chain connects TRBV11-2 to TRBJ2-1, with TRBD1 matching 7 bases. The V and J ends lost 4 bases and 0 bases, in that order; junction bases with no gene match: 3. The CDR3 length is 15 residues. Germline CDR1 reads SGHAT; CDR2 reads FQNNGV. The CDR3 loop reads CASSSNRGSYNEQFF. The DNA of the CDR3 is TGTGCCAGCAGCTCCAACAGGGGCTCCTACAATGAGCAGTTCTTC.

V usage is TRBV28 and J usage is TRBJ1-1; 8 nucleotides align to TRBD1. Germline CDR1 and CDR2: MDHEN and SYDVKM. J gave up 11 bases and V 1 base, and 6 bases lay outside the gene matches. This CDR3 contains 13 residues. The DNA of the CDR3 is TGTGCCAGCAGTTTATACGGACAGGGTTCGGCTTTCTTT. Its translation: CASSLYGQGSAFF.

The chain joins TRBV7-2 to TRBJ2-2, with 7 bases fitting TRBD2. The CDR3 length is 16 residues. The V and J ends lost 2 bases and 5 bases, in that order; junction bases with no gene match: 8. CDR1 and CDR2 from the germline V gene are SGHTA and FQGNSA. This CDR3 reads CASSLIGGRGTGELFF. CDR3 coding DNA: TGTGCCAGCAGCTTAATCGGCGGGAGAGGGACCGGGGAGCTGTTTTTT.

CDR3 amino acids: CASSLGVTGFGSFF. The CDR3 DNA follows: TGCGCCAGCAGCTTGGGGGTGACAGGGTTCGGGTCTTTCTTT. This sequence joins TRBV5-1 and TRBJ1-1, with 7 nucleotides matching TRBD1. Losses at the gene ends were 0 bases for V and 12 bases for J; bases not matched to a gene: 11. Germline-derived CDR1 and CDR2 are SGHRS and YFSETQ. This CDR3 region has 14 residues. Full variable domain (missing parts from reference TRBV5-1 and TRBJ1-1): KAGVTQTPRYLIKTRGQQVTLSCSPISGHRSVSWYQQTPGQGLQFLFEYFSETQRNKGNFPGRFSGRQFSNSRSEMNVSTLELGDSALYLCASSLGVTGFGSFFGQGTRLTVV.

The CDR3 is CAIQNSRSYNEQFF. In nucleotides, the CDR3 is TGTGCCATCCAAAACAGCCGCTCCTACAATGAGCAGTTCTTC. The V call is TRBV10-3, the J call TRBJ2-1; D ambiguous. Germline V gives CDR1 ENHRY, CDR2 SYGVKD. The CDR3 runs to 14 residues. V was pared by 8 bases and J by 0 bases, with 11 bases between.